A single TCR beta chain is shown here with its context. Its antigen is as yet unknown. UMI-labeled TRB cDNA libraries were prepared by 5' RACE. TCRdb reprocessed the 5' RACE reads; each CDR3 protein has one entry and no DNA is given. The listing records tens of thousands of distinct CDR3 sequences. The authors gated naive CD8+ T cells as CD45RO-CCR7+CD27+CD95-. Germline CDR1 KGHSH, CDR2 LQKENI. The CDR3 sequence is 14 residues long. The data belong to a study of CXCR3-negative and CXCR3-positive naive CD8 T cells. Study-level findings and limits: When CXCR3-positive naive cells were set against CXCR3-negative naive cells, the former had more hydrophobic TRB CDR3s. Each naive subset displayed comparably high diversity, whereas memory CD8+ cells displayed much lower diversity. In naive cells, CXCR3-negative and CXCR3-positive subsets had similar TRBV-TRBJ usage; memory cells differed.

V gene TRBV18 combines with J gene TRBJ2-5. Sequenced input: naive CXCR3+ CD8+ T cells from blood. Indicated subset: CD45RO-CCR7+CD27+CD95- naive CD8+ T cells expressing CXCR3 (TNR3+). The origin of this receptor is a human donor in good health. Some clones in this sample may be carry-over from other donors' samples. This chain's CDR3 is CASSLAGGTETQYF.